Listed below are T cell receptor beta chains from one sample, sequenced in a study of prognosis after radiotherapy for stage I lung cancer. TCRdb used MiXCR to reprocess the multiplex PCR reads, holding one entry per CDR3 protein. Of 25,000 to 35,000 distinct CDR3 sequences listed, over 45% were seen once; the top ten hold more than 15%. The source was PBMCs, collected before or after stereotactic body radiation therapy (not recorded which). These receptors were obtained from a donor over 45 with non-small cell lung cancer. Both conserved end residues are part of each CDR3. Each record gives: J gene, V gene, clone size, D gene, CDR3 DNA, CDR3 protein. D genes are given only for firm matches. Where a row states a size, it is once, few, many or the class of an expanded clone; other rows omit it.

TRBJ2-3 TRBV20-1 once - TGCAGTGCCAACGCCCAGGGTGGCACAGATACGCAGTATTTT CSANAQGGTDTQYF
TRBJ2-2 TRBV6-2/TRBV6-3 - - TGTGCCAGCAGTCTAGGGTCGGTGAGCACCGTGGAGCTGTTTTTT CASSLGSVSTVELFF
TRBJ2-1 TRBV9 - - TGTGCCAGCAGCGATCCCGGTGGACTTCGGGTGGGGGGCAATGAGCAGTTATTC CASSDPGGLRVGGNEQLF
TRBJ2-3 TRBV7-2 many - TGTGCCAGCAGCCCCTACCCGTCAGGCACAGATACGCAGTATTTT CASSPYPSGTDTQYF
TRBJ2-7 TRBV14 many - TGTGCCAGCAGCCATGCCGGGTTCGCCTACGAGCAGTACTTC CASSHAGFAYEQYF
TRBJ2-3 TRBV30 many - TGTGCCTGGCGTAACCGGGACCGCTTGGATACGCAGTATTTT CAWRNRDRLDTQYF
TRBJ1-1 TRBV5-1 many TRBD1 TGCGCCAGCAGTTCCCAGGGGGTTGGGGATGAAGCTTTCTTT CASSSQGVGDEAFF
TRBJ1-2 TRBV20-1 many TRBD1 TGCAGTGCTCCGGGACAGGGAGATTATGGCTACACCTTC CSAPGQGDYGYTF
TRBJ2-1 TRBV6-1 - - TGTGCCAGCAGAACGATACGGGGGAGATACAATGAGCAGTTCTTC CASRTIRGRYNEQFF
TRBJ1-2 TRBV11-2 many TRBD1 TGTGCCAGCAGCTTAGGGACAGGGAGCTATGGCTACACCTTC CASSLGTGSYGYTF
TRBJ1-2 TRBV28 - TRBD1 TGTGCCAGCAGTCAGCCCAGGTACAGGGGTGACTACACCTTC CASSQPRYRGDYTF
TRBJ2-5 TRBV6-4 many TRBD1 TGTGCCAGCAGTGAGAAGTCGGGGACAGGGAAAGAGACCCAGTACTTC CASSEKSGTGKETQYF
TRBJ2-5 TRBV7-2 many - TGTGCCAGCAGCTTAAACCCCGGACAGACAGAGACCCAGTACTTC CASSLNPGQTETQYF
TRBJ1-2 TRBV6-5 many - TGTGCCAGCAGTTACCCCTCAGGACGGGGCTACACCTTC CASSYPSGRGYTF
TRBJ2-2 TRBV5-1 medium-sized TRBD1 TGCGCCAGCAGCCAAAGGACAGGAAACACCGGGGAGCTGTTTTTT CASSQRTGNTGELFF
TRBJ2-2 TRBV20-1 - TRBD1 TGCAGTGCTAGCGACAGGGGGCGCCCCGGGGAGCTGTTTTTT CSASDRGRPGELFF
TRBJ2-3 TRBV24-1 - TRBD2 TGTGCCACCAGTGAGGTTGCGACTAGCTGGAGGGGAGCAGATACGCAGTATTTT CATSEVATSWRGADTQYF
TRBJ2-2 TRBV27 - TRBD2 TGTGTCAGCAGTTTCCGGGCTAGCGGAGACACCTGGGAGCTGTTTTTT CVSSFRASGDTWELFF
TRBJ2-7 TRBV7-2 - TRBD1 TGTGCCAGCAGCTACTGGACAGGGCTCGAGCAGTACTTC CASSYWTGLEQYF
TRBJ2-5 TRBV24-1 - - TGTTCCACCAGTCCGACGGGGTGGACCCAGTACTTC CSTSPTGWTQYF
TRBJ2-2 TRBV9 - - TGTGCCAGCAGAGCCAGCCTCAGGGGCACCGGGGAGCTCTTTTTT CASRASLRGTGELFF
TRBJ1-3 TRBV2 many - TGTGCCAGTGAGCGGAGGAAAGACACCATATATTTT CASERRKDTIYF
TRBJ2-5 TRBV11-2 - - TGTGCCAGCAGCATAGGACTTGGGGATACCCAGTACTTC CASSIGLGDTQYF
TRBJ1-3 TRBV28 few - TGTGCCAGCAGTCCAGCCTCTGGAAACACCATATATTTT CASSPASGNTIYF
TRBJ2-2 TRBV12-3/TRBV12-4 medium-sized TRBD2 TGTGCCAGCAGTCGACTAGCGGGAATCACCGGGGAGCTGTTTTTT CASSRLAGITGELFF
TRBJ2-4 TRBV7-7 once - TGTGCTAGCAGCTTAGCGGTCTATTGGGGGCGGCGACTACTAGCCAAAAACATTCAGTACTTC CASSLAVYWGRRLLAKNIQYF